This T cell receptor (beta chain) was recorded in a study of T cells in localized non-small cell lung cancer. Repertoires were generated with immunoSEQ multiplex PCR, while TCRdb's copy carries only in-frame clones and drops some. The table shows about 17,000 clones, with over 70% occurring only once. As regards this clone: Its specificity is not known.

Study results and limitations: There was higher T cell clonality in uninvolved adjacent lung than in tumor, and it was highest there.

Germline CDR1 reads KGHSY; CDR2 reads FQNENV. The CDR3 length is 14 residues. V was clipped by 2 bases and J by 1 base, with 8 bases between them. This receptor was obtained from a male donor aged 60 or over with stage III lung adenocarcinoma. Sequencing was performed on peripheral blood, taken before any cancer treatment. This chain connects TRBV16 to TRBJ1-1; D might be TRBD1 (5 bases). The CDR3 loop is CASSQLDRNTEAFF. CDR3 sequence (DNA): TGTGCCAGCAGCCAACTTGACAGGAACACTGAAGCTTTCTTT.